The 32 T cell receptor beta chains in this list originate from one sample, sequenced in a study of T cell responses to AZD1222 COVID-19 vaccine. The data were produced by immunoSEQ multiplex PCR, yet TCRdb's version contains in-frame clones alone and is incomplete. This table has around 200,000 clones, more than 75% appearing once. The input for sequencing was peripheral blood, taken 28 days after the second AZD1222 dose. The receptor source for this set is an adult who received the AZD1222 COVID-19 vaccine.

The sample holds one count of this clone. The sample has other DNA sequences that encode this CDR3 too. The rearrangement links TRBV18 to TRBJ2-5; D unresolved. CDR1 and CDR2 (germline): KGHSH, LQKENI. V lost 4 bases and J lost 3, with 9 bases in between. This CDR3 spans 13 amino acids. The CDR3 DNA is TGTGCCAGCTCACAAAGCCGGGAAGAGACCCAGTACTTC. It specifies CASSQSREETQYF.

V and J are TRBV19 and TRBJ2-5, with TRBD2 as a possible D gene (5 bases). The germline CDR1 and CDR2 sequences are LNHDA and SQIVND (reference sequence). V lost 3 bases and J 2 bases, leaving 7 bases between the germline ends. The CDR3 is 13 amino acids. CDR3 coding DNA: TGTGCCAGTAGTATTCAGCGGCAAGAGACCCAGTACTTC. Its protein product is CASSIQRQETQYF.

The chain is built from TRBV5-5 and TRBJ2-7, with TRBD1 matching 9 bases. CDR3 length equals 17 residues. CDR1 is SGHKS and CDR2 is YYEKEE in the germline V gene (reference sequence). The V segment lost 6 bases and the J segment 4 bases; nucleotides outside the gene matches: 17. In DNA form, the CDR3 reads TGTGCCAGCAACCGAGAACCCGGGACAGGGAATGGATACGAGCAGTACTTC. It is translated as CASNREPGTGNGYEQYF.

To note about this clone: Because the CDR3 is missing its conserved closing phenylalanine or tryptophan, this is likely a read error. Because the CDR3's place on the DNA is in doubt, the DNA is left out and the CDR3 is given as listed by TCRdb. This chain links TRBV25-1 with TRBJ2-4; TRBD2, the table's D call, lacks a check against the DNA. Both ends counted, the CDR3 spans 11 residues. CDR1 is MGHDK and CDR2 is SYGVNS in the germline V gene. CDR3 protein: CASSASGHGGC.

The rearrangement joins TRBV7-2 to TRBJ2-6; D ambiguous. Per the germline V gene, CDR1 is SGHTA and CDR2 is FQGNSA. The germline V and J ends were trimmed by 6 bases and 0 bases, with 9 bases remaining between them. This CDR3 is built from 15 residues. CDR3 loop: CASRPAGSGANVLTF. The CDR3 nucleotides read TGTGCCAGCAGGCCGGCAGGCTCTGGGGCCAACGTCCTGACTTTC. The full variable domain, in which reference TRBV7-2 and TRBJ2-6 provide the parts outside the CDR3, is GAGVSQSPSNKVTEKGKDVELRCDPISGHTALYWYRQSLGQGLEFLIYFQGNSAPDKSGLPSDRFSAERTGGSVSTLTIQRTQQEDSAVYLCASRPAGSGANVLTFGAGSRLTVL.

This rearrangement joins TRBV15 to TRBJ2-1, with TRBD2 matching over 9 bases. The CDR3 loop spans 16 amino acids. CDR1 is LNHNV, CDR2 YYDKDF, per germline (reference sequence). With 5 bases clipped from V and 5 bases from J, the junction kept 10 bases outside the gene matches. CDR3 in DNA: TGTGCCACCAGCCCCAAGTGGGCTAGCGGGAACAATGAGCAGTTCTTC. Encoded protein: CATSPKWASGNNEQFF.

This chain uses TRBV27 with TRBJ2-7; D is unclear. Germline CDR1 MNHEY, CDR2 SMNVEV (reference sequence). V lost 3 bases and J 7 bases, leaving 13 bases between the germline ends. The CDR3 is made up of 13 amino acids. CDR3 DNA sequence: TGTGCCAGCAGTTTTGCCCTATTGGGAGAGCAGTACTTC. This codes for CASSFALLGEQYF.

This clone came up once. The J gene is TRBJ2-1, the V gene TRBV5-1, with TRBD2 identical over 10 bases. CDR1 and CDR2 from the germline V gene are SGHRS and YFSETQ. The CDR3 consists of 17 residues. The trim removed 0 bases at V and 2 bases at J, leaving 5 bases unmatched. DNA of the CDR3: TGCGCCAGCAGCTTGGGGCTAGCGGGGGATGCCTACAATGAGCAGTTCTTC. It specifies CASSLGLAGDAYNEQFF.

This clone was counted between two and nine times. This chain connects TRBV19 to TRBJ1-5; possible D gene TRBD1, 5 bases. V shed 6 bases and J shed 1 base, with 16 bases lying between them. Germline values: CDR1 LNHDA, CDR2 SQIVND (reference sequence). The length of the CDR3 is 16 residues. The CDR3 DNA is TGTGCCAGTAGACCCCGCGGGGGTGGAAGCAATCAGCCCCAGCATTTT. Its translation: CASRPRGGGSNQPQHF.

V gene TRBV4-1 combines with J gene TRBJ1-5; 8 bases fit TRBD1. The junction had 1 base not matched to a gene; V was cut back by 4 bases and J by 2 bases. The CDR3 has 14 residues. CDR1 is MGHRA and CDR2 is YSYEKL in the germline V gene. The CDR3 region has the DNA TGCGCCAGCAGCCTGACAGGGGGCAATCAGCCCCAGCATTTT. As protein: CASSLTGGNQPQHF.

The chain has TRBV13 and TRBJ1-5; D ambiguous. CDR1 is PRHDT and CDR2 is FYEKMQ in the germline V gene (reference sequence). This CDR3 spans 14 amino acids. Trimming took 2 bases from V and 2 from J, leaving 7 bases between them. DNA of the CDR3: TGTGCCAGCAGCTTACGCGGGGGCAATCAGCCCCAGCATTTT. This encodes CASSLRGGNQPQHF.

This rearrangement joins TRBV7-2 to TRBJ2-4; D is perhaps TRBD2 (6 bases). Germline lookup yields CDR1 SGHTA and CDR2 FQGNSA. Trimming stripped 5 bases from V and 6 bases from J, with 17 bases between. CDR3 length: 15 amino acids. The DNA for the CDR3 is TGTGCCAGCAGCCCCCTCAGGGAGGCTAGAAACATTCAGTACTTC. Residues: CASSPLREARNIQYF. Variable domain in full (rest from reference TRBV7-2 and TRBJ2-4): GAGVSQSPSNKVTEKGKDVELRCDPISGHTALYWYRQSLGQGLEFLIYFQGNSAPDKSGLPSDRFSAERTGGSVSTLTIQRTQQEDSAVYLCASSPLREARNIQYFGAGTRLSVL.

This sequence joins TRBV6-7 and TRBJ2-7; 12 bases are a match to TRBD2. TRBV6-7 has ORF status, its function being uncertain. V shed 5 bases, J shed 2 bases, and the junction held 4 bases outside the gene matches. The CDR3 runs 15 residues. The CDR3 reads CASSELAGGPYEQYF. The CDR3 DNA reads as TGTGCCAGCAGTGAACTAGCGGGAGGCCCCTACGAGCAGTACTTC.

This CDR3 reads CASSPGRYPNEKLFF. CDR3 bases: TGTGCCAGCAGCCCCGGACGCTACCCAAATGAAAAACTGTTTTTT. J is TRBJ1-4 and V is TRBV9; D remains unclear. The CDR3 extends over 15 amino acids. Trimming pared 4 bases from V and 5 bases from J, leaving 15 bases between. The V gene's germline CDR1 is SGDLS and CDR2 YYNGEE.

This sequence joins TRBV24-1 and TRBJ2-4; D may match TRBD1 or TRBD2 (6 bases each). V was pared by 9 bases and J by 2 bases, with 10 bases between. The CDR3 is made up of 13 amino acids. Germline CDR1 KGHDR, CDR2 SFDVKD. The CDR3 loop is CATGGGPKNIQYF. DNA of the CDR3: TGTGCCACCGGTGGGGGGCCCAAAAACATTCAGTACTTC.

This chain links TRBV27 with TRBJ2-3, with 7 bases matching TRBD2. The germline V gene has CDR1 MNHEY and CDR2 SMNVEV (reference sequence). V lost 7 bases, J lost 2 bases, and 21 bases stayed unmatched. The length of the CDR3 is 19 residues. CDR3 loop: CASKNIQTKRDHPTDTQYF. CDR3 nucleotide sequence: TGTGCCAGCAAAAACATACAAACGAAGCGGGACCATCCCACAGATACGCAGTATTTT.

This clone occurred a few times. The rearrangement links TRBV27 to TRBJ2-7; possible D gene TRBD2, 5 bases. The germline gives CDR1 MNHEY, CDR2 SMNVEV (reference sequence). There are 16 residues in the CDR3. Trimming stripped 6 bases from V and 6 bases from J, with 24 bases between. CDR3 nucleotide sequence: TGTGCCAGCAGGCAAAACGCCAACGGGGTCTCTCTCGAGCAGTACTTC. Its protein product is CASRQNANGVSLEQYF.

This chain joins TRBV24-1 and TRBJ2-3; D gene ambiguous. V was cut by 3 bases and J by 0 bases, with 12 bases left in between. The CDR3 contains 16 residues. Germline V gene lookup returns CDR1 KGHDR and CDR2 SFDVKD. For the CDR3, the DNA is TGTGCCACCAGTGATCCGACACCGTGGAGCACAGATACGCAGTATTTT. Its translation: CATSDPTPWSTDTQYF.

CDR3 loop: CASSRSPQGRFYEQYF. CDR3 in DNA: TGTGCCAGCAGCCGCTCACCACAGGGCCGGTTCTACGAGCAGTACTTC. The V gene is TRBV6-2 or TRBV6-3, the J gene TRBJ2-7, with a weak D call TRBD1 (6 bases). V was shortened by 6 bases and J by 3 bases, with 21 bases between the two germline ends. Germline V gene lookup returns CDR1 MNHEY and CDR2 SVGEGT. CDR3 size: 16 residues.

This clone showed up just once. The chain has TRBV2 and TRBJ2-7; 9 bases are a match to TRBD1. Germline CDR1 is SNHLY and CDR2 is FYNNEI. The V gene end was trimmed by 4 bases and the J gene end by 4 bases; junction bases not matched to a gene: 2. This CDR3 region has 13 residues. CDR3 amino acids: CASSGDRVYEQYF. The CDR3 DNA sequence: TGTGCCAGCAGTGGGGACAGGGTTTACGAGCAGTACTTC.

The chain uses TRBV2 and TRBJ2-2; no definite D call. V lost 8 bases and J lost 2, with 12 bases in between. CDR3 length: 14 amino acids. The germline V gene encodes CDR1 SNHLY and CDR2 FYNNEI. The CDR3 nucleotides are TGTGCCAGCGCTTTCCGCCGTAACACCGGGGAGCTGTTTTTT. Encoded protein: CASAFRRNTGELFF.

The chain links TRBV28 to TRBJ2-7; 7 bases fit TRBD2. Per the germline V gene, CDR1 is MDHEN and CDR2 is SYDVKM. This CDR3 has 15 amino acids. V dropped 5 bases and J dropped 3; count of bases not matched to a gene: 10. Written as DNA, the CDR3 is TGTGCCAGCAGTACCTTTGGGGGGGTGGTCTACGAGCAGTACTTC. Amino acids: CASSTFGGVVYEQYF.

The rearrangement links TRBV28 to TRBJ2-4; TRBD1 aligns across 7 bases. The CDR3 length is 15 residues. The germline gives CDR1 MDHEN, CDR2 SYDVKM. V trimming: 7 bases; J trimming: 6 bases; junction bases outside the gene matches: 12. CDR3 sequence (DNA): TGTGCCAGCACCTATATGACAGGGATGGGAAACATTCAGTACTTC. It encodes CASTYMTGMGNIQYF.

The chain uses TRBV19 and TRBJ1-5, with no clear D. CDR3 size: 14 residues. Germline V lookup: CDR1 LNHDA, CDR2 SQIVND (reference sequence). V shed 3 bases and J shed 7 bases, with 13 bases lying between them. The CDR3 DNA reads TGTGCCAGTAGTATCCCCCCAAGAGGACAGCCCCAGCATTTT. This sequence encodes CASSIPPRGQPQHF.

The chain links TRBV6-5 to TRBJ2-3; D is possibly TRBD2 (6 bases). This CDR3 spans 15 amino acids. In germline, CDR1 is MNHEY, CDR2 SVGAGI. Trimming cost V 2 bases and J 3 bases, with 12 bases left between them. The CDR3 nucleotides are TGTGCCAGCAGTTACCCGACTAGTGGGACAGATACGCAGTATTTT. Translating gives CASSYPTSGTDTQYF.

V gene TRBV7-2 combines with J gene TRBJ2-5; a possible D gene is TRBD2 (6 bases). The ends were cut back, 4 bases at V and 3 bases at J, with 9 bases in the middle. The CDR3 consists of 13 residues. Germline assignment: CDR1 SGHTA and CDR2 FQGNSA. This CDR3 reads CASSSGLKETQYF. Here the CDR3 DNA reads TGTGCCAGCAGCTCGGGACTTAAAGAGACCCAGTACTTC.

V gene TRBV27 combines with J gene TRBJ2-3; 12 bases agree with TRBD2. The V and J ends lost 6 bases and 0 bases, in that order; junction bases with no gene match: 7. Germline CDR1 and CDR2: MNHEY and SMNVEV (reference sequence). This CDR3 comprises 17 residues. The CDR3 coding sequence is TGTGCCAGCAGCCCAGTACTAGCGGGGGGAAGCACAGATACGCAGTATTTT. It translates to CASSPVLAGGSTDTQYF.

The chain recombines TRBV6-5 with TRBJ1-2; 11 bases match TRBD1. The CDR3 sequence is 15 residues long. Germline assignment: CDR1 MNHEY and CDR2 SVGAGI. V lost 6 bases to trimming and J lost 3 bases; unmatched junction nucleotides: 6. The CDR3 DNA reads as TGTGCCAGCAGCTACGGGACAGGGGGGGACTATGGCTACACCTTC. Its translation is CASSYGTGGDYGYTF.

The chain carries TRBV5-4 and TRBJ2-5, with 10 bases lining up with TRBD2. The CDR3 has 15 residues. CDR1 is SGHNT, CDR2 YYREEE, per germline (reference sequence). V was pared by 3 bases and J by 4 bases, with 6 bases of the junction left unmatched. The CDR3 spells CASSWTSGGGETQYF. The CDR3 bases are TGTGCCAGCAGCTGGACTAGCGGAGGGGGAGAGACCCAGTACTTC.

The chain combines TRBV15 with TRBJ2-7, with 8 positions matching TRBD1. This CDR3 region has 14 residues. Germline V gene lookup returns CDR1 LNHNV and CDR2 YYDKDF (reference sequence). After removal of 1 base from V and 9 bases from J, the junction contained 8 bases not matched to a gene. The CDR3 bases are TGTGCCACCAGCAGAGGGGATCAGGGGGCGCGGCAGTACTTC. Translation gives CATSRGDQGARQYF. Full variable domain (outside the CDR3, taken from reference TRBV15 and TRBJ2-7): DAMVIQNPRYQVTQFGKPVTLSCSQTLNHNVMYWYQQKSSQAPKLLFHYYDKDFNNEADTPDNFQSRRPNTSFCFLDIRSPGLGDTAMYLCATSRGDQGARQYFGPGTRLTVT.

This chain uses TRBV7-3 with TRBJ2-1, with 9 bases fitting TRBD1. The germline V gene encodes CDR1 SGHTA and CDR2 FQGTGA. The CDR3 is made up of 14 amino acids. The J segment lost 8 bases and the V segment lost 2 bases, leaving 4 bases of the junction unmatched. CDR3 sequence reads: CASSLGQGLHEQFF. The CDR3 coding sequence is TGTGCCAGCAGCTTAGGACAGGGGTTGCATGAGCAGTTCTTC.

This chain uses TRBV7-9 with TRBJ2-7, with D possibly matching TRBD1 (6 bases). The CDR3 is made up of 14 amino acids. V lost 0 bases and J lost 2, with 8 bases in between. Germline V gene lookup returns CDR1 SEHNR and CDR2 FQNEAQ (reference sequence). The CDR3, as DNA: TGTGCCAGCAGCTTAGCGGGGGCCCCCTACGAGCAGTACTTC. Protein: CASSLAGAPYEQYF.